This TCR beta chain derives from a study of Ad26.COV2.S vaccination and SARS-CoV-2 variants. For the study at large: Once or twice, 56 days apart, Ad26.COV2.S was delivered intramuscularly. Study results and limitations: Spike-specific TCR breadth ran higher among vaccine recipients than placebo recipients. Participants given vaccine showed non-spike TCR breadth similar to that of placebo recipients.

V was shortened by 0 bases and J by 5 bases, with 14 bases between the two germline ends. This CDR3 has 15 residues. The germline CDR1 and CDR2 sequences are SGHRS and YFSETQ. Comments on this clone: Its matching antigen is unknown.

Indicated treatment: roughly 18 received Ad26.COV2.S at low or high dose, single or two shots; roughly 5 received placebo; per-sample allocation not given. Sampling was done on day 63 after the first vaccine or placebo injection. An Ad26 vector that expressed Wuhan-strain SARS-CoV-2 spike constituted the vaccine. TCRdb keeps only in-frame clones here, not all; method: immunoSEQ multiplex PCR. Seen here are 360,000 or so clones, around 86% observed once, and the top ten hold about 3%. This rearrangement joins TRBV5-1 to TRBJ2-5; the D gene is possibly TRBD2 (6 bases). The sequence derives from a person aged 18-60 years who received the Ad26.COV2.S COVID-19 vaccine or a placebo. This specimen was peripheral blood, taken in a trial of Ad26.COV2.S vaccine versus placebo. The CDR3 DNA follows: TGCGCCAGCAGCTTGGGGGCGGCCGGAGGGGAGACCCAGTACTTC. As protein: CASSLGAAGGETQYF.